This T cell receptor (beta chain) was identified in a study of T cell repertoires in cytomegalovirus infection. Study outcomes and limitations: HLA-C-restricted CMV clonotypes gave the most frequent clonotype in two of eight donors.

The CDR3 has 14 residues. Looked up from germline, CDR1 is SEHNR and CDR2 is FQNEAQ (reference sequence). V was shortened by 2 bases and J by 2 bases, with 8 bases between the two germline ends. Using its own MiXCR run on the reads, TCRdb lists one record per CDR3 protein. Here the sample spans some 920,000 distinct CDR3 sequences, less than 40% being singletons. With regard to this clonotype: Its antigen is not identified.

The sequence came from a human donor in good health (CMV status not recorded). Some clones in this sample may be carry-over from other donors' samples. Sample: cultured CD8+ T cells from PBMCs, taken from culture after CMV antigen stimulation. The chain is built from TRBV7-9 and TRBJ2-3; no definite D call. The CDR3 reads CASSLMVVTDTQYF. The CDR3 DNA follows: TGTGCCAGCAGCTTAATGGTGGTCACAGATACGCAGTATTTT.